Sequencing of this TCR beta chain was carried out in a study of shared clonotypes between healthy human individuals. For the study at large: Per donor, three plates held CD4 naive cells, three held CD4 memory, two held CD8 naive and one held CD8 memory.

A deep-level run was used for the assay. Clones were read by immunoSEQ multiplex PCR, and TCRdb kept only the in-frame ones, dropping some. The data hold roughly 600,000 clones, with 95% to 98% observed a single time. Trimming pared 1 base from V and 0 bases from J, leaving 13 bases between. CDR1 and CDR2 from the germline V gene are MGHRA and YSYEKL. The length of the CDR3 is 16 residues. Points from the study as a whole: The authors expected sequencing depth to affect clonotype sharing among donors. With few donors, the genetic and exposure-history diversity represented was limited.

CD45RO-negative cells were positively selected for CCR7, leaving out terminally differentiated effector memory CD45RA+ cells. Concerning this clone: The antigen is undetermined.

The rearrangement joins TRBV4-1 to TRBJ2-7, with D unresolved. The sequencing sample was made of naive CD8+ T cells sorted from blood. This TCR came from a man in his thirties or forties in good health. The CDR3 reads CASSQGMAGPSYEQYF. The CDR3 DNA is TGCGCCAGCAGCCAAGGGATGGCAGGACCCTCCTACGAGCAGTACTTC.